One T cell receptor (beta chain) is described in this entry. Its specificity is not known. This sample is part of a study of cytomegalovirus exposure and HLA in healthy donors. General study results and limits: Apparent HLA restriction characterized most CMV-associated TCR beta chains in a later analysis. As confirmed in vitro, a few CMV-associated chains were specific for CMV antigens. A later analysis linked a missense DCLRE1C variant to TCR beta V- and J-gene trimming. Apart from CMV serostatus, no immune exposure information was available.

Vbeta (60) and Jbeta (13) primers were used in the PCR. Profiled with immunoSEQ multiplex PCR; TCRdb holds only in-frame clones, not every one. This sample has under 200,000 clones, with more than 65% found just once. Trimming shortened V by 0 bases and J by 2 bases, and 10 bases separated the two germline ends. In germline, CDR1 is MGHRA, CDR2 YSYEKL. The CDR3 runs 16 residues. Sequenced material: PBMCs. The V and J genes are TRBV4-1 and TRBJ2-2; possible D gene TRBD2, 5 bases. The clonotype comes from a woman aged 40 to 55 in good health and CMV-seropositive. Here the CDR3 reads CASSQERASNTGELFF. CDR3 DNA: TGCGCCAGCAGCCAAGAGCGGGCTAGCAACACCGGGGAGCTGTTTTTT.